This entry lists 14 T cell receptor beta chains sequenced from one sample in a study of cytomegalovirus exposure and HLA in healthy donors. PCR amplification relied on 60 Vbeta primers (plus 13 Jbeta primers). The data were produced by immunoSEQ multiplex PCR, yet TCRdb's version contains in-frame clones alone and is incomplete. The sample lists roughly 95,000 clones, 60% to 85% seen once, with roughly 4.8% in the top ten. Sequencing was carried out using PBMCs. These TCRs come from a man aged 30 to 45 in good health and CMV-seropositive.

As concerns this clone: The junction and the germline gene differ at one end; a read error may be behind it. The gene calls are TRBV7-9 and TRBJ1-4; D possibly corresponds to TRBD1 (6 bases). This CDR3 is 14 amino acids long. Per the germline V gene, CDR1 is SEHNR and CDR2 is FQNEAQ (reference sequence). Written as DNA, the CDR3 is TGTTCCAGCAGCTTAGGTCAGGGGAATGAAAAACTGTTTTTT. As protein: CSSSLGQGNEKLFF. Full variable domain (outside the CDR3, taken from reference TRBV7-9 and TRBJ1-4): DTGVSQNPRHKITKRGQNVTFRCDPISEHNRLYWYRQTLGQGPEFLTYFQNEAQLEKSRLLSDRFSAERPKGSFSTLEIQRTEQGDSAMYLCSSSLGQGNEKLFFGSGTQLSVL.

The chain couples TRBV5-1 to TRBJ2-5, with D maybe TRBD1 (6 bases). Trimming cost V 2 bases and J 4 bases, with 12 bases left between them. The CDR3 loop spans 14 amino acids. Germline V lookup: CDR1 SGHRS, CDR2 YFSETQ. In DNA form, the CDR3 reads TGCGCCAGCAGCTTACAGGGTGAAGGAGAGACCCAGTACTTC. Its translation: CASSLQGEGETQYF.

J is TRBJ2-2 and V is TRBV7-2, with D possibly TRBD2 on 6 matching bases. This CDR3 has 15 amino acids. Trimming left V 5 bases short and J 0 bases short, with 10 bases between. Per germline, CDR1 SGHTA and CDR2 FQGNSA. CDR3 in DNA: TGTGCCAGCAGCAGGGACTTCGCGAACACCGGGGAGCTGTTTTTT. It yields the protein CASSRDFANTGELFF.

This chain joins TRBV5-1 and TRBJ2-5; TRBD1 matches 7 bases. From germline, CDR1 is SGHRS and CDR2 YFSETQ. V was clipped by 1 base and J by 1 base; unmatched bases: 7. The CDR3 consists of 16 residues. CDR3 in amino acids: CASSLRGGLLQETQYF. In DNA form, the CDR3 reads TGCGCCAGCAGCTTGAGAGGGGGCCTTCTCCAAGAGACCCAGTACTTC.

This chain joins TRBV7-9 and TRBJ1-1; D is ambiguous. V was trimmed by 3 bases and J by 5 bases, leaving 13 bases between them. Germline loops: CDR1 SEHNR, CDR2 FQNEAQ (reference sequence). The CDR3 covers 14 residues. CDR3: CASSFRSRETEAFF. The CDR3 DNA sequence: TGTGCCAGCAGCTTCCGGAGTCGAGAAACTGAAGCTTTCTTT.

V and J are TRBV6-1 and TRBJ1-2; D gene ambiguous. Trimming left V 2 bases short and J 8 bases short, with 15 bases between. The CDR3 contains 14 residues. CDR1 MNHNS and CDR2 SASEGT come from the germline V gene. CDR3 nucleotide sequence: TGTGCCAGCAGTGAATGGGGAGGCGCCCTCGGCTACACCTTC. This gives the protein CASSEWGGALGYTF.

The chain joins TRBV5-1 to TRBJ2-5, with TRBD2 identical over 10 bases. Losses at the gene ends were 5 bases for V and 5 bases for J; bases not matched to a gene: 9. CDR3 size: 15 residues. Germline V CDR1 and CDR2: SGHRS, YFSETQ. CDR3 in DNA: TGCGCCAGCAGGTTAGCGGGAGGCGAATGGGAGACCCAGTACTTC. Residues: CASRLAGGEWETQYF.

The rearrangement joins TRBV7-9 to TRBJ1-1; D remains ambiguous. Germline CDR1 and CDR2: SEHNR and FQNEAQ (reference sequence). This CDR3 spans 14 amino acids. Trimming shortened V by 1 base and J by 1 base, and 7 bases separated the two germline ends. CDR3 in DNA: TGTGCCAGCAGCTTAGGGCGGGAGAACACTGAAGCTTTCTTT. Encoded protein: CASSLGRENTEAFF.

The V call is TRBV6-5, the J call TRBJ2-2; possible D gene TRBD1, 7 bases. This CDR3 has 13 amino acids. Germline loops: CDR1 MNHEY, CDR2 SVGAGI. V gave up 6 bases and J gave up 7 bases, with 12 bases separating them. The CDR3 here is CASREGAVGELFF. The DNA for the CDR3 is TGTGCCAGCAGGGAGGGGGCCGTCGGGGAGCTGTTTTTT.

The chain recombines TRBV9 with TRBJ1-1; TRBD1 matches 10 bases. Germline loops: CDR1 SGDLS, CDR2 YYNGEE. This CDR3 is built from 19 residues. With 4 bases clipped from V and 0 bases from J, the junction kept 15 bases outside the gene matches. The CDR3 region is CASSPTPGQGYGVNTEAFF. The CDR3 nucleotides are TGTGCCAGCAGCCCCACCCCGGGACAGGGGTATGGGGTGAACACTGAAGCTTTCTTT. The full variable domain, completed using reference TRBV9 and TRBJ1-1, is DSGVTQTPKHLITATGQRVTLRCSPRSGDLSVYWYQQSLDQGLQFLIQYYNGEERAKGNILERFSAQQFPDLHSELNLSSLELGDSALYFCASSPTPGQGYGVNTEAFFGQGTRLTVV.

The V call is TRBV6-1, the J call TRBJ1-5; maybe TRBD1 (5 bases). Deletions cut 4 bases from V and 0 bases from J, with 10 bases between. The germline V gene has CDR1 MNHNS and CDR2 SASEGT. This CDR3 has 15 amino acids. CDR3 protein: CASSALTDSNQPQHF. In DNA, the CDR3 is TGTGCCAGCAGTGCCCTGACAGATAGCAATCAGCCCCAGCATTTT.

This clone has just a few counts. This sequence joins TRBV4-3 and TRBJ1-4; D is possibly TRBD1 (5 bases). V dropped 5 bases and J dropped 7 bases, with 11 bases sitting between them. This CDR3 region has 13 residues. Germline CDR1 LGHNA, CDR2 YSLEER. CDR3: CASSGRVGEKLFF. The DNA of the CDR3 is TGCGCCAGCAGCGGCAGGGTGGGTGAAAAACTGTTTTTT.

For the CDR3, the DNA is TGTGCTAGTGGCTCCTCGGGGACTGAAGCTTTCTTT. Translation gives CASGSSGTEAFF. This chain joins TRBV12-5 and TRBJ1-1; no firm D call. V was cut by 6 bases and J by 5 bases, with 10 bases left in between. The CDR3 extends over 12 amino acids. Germline values: CDR1 LGHNT, CDR2 FRNRAP.

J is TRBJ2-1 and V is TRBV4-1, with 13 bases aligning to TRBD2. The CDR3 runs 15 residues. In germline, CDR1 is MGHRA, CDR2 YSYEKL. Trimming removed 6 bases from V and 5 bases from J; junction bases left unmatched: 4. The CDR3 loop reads CASRTSGRGDNEQFF. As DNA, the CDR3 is TGCGCCAGCAGAACTAGCGGGAGGGGGGACAATGAGCAGTTCTTC.